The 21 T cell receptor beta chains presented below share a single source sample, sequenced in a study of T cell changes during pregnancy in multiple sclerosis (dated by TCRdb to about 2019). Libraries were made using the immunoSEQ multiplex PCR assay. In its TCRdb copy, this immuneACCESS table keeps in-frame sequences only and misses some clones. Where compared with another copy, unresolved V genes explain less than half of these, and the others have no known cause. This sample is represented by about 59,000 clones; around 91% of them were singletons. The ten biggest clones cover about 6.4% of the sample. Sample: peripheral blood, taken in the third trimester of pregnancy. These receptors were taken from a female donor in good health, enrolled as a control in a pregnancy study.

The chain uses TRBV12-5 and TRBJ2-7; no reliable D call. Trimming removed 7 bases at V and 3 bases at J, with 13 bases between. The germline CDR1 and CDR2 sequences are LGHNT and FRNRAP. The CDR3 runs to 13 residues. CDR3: CASAWKQNYEQYF. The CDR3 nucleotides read TGTGCTAGTGCCTGGAAACAGAACTACGAGCAGTACTTC. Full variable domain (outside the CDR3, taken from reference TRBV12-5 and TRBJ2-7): DARVTQTPRHKVTEMGQEVTMRCQPILGHNTVFWYRQTMMQGLELLAYFRNRAPLDDSGMPKDRFSAEMPDATLATLKIQPSEPRDSAVYFCASAWKQNYEQYFGPGTRLTVT.

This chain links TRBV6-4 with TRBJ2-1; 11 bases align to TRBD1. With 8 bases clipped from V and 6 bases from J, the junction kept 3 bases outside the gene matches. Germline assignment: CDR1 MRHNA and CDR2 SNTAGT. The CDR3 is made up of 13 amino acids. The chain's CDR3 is CASGTGGSNEQFF. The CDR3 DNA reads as TGTGCCAGCGGGACAGGGGGGAGCAATGAGCAGTTCTTC.

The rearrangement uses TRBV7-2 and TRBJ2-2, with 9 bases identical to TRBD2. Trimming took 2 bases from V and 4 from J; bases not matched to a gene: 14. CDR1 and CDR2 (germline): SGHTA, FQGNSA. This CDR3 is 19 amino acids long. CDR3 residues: CASSLNVVRGGPSTGELFF. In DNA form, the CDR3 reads TGTGCCAGCAGCTTAAACGTTGTGCGGGGGGGCCCTAGCACCGGGGAGCTGTTTTTT. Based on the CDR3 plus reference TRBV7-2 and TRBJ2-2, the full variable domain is GAGVSQSPSNKVTEKGKDVELRCDPISGHTALYWYRQSLGQGLEFLIYFQGNSAPDKSGLPSDRFSAERTGGSVSTLTIQRTQQEDSAVYLCASSLNVVRGGPSTGELFFGEGSRLTVL.

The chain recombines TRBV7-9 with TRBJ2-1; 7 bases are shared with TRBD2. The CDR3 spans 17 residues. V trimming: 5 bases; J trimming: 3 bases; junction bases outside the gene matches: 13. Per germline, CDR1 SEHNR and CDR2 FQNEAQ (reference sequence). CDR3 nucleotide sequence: TGTGCCAGCAGCACTAGTGGGGGACTACCTAACTACAATGAGCAGTTCTTC. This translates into CASSTSGGLPNYNEQFF.

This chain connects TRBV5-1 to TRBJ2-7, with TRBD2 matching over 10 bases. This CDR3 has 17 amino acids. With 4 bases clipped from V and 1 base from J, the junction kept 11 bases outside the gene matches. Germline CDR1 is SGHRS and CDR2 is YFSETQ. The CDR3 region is CASSPNPTSGTSYEQYF. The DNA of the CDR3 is TGCGCCAGCAGCCCCAACCCCACTAGCGGGACTTCCTACGAGCAGTACTTC.

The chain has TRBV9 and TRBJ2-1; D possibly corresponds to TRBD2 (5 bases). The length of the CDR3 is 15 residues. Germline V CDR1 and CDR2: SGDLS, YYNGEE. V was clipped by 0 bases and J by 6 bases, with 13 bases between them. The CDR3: CASSVEWRGPNEQFF. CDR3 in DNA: TGTGCCAGCAGCGTAGAGTGGAGAGGGCCCAATGAGCAGTTCTTC.

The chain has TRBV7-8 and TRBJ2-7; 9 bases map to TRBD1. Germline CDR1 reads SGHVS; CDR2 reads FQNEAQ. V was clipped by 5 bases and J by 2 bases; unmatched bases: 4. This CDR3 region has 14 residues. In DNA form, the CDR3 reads TGTGCCAGCAGCGTCCGACAGGGGGCCTACGAGCAGTACTTC. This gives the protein CASSVRQGAYEQYF.

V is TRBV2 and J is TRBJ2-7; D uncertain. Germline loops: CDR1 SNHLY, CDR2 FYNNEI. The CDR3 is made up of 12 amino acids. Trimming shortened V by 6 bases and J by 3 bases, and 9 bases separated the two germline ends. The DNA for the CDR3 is TGTGCCAGCAGCCCAAACTACTACGAGCAGTACTTC. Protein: CASSPNYYEQYF.

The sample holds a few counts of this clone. Here the CDR3 reads CASSQEGLPHGYTF. CDR3 nucleotide sequence: TGCGCCAGCAGCCAAGAGGGCCTTCCCCATGGCTACACCTTC. V and J are TRBV4-1 and TRBJ1-2, with D hard to call. There are 14 residues in the CDR3. Trimming left V 0 bases short and J 6 bases short, with 11 bases between. Germline lookup yields CDR1 MGHRA and CDR2 YSYEKL.

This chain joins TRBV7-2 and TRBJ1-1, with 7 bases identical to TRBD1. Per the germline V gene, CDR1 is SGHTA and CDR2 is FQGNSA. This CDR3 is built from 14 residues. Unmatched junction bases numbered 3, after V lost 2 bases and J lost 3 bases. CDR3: CASSLQDRYTEAFF. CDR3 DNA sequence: TGTGCCAGCAGCTTACAGGACAGGTACACTGAAGCTTTCTTT.

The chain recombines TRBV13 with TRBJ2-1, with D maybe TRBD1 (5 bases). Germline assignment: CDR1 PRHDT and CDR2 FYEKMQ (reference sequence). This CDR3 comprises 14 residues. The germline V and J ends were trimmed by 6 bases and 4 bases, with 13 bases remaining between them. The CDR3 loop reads CASSNWGSYNEQFF. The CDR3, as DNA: TGTGCCAGCAGTAATTGGGGCTCTTACAATGAGCAGTTCTTC.

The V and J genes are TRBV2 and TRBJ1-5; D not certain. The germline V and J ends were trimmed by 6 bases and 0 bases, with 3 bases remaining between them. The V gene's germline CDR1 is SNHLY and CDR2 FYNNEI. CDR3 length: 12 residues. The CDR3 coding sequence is TGTGCCAGCAGCGGTAGCAATCAGCCCCAGCATTTT. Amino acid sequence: CASSGSNQPQHF. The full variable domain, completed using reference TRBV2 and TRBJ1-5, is EPEVTQTPSHQVTQMGQEVILRCVPISNHLYFYWYRQILGQKVEFLVSFYNNEISEKSEIFDDQFSVERPDGSNFTLKIRSTKLEDSAMYFCASSGSNQPQHFGDGTRLSIL.

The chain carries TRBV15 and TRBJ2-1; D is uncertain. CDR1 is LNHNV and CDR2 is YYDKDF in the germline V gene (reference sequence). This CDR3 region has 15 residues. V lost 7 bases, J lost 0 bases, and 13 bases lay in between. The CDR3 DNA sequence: TGTGCCACCATCAACACCCCGGGCTCCTACAATGAGCAGTTCTTC. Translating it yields CATINTPGSYNEQFF. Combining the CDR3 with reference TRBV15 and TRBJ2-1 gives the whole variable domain DAMVIQNPRYQVTQFGKPVTLSCSQTLNHNVMYWYQQKSSQAPKLLFHYYDKDFNNEADTPDNFQSRRPNTSFCFLDIRSPGLGDTAMYLCATINTPGSYNEQFFGPGTRLTVL.

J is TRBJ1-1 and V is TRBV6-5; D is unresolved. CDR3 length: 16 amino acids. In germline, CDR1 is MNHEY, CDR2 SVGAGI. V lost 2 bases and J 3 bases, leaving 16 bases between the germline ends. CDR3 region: CASSYRGLGLDTEAFF. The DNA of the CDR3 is TGTGCCAGCAGTTACCGAGGGTTAGGGTTGGACACTGAAGCTTTCTTT.

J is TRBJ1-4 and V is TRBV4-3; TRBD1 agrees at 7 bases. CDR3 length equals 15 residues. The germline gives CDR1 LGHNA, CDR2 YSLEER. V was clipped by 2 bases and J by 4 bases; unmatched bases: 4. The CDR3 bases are TGCGCCAGCAGCCAACTGACAGGGAGTAATGAAAAACTGTTTTTT. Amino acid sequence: CASSQLTGSNEKLFF.

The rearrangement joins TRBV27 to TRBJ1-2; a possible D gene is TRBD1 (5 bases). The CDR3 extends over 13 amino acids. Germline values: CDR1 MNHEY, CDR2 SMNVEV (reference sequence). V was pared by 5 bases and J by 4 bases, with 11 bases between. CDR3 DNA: TGTGCCAGCAGTCCACAGGCACCCTATGGCTACACCTTC. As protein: CASSPQAPYGYTF.

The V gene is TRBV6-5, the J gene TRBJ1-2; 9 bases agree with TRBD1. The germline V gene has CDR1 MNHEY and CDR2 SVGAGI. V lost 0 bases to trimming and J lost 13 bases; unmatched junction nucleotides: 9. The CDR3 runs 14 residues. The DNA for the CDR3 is TGTGCCAGCAGTTACTCGCGGGGACAGGGTTTCCTCACCTTC. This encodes CASSYSRGQGFLTF.

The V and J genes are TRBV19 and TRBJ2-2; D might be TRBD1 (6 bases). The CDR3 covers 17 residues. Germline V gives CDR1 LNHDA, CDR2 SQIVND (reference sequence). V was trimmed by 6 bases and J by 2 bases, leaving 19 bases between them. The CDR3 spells CASRGAAAQGNTGELFF. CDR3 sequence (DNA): TGTGCCAGTAGGGGGGCGGCCGCACAGGGTAACACCGGGGAGCTGTTTTTT.

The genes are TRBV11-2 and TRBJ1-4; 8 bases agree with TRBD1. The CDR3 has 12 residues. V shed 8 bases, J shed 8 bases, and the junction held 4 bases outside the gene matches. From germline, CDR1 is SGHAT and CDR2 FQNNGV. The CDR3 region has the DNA TGTGCCAGCGGGACAGGCGGAGAAAAACTGTTTTTT. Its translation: CASGTGGEKLFF. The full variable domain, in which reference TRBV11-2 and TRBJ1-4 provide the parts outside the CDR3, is EAGVAQSPRYKIIEKRQSVAFWCNPISGHATLYWYQQILGQGPKLLIQFQNNGVVDDSQLPKDRFSAERLKGVDSTLKIQPAKLEDSAVYLCASGTGGEKLFFGSGTQLSVL.

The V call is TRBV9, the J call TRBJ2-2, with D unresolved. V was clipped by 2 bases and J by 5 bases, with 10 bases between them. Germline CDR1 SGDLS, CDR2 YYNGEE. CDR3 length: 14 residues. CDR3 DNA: TGTGCCAGCAGCGTTCTACAGTCGACCGGGGAGCTGTTTTTT. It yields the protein CASSVLQSTGELFF.

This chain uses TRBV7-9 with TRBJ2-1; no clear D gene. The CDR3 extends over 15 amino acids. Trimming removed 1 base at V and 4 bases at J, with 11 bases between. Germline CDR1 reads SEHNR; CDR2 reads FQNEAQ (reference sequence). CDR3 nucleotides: TGTGCCAGCAGCTTAGTATTGGGCAGATACAATGAGCAGTTCTTC. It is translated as CASSLVLGRYNEQFF.